One sample yielded the 29 T cell receptor beta chains listed below, sequenced in a study of patients and donors after allogeneic stem cell transplantation. TCRdb analysed the RT-PCR reads with MiXCR anew, one entry per CDR3 protein. The table lists 150,000 to 250,000 distinct CDR3 sequences, less than 45% of them singletons. Sequenced material: blood, either unsorted or a sorted T cell fraction (not recorded which). The receptors derive from a human donor who was either an allogeneic HSCT recipient or a stem cell or donor lymphocyte infusion donor (not recorded which). It is not recorded whose cells these are; they may come from a transplant donor.

The chain is built from TRBV24-1 and TRBJ2-2; D is perhaps TRBD1 or TRBD2 (6 bases each). The V gene's germline CDR1 is KGHDR and CDR2 SFDVKD. This CDR3 region has 17 residues. Trimming pared 5 bases from V and 1 base from J, leaving 16 bases between. The CDR3: CATSVRGGGGNTGELFF. CDR3 DNA sequence: TGTGCCACCAGTGTCCGCGGTGGAGGGGGGAACACCGGGGAGCTGTTTTTT.

This sequence joins TRBV4-3 and TRBJ2-7, with 9 bases that match TRBD2. The CDR3 covers 15 residues. The junction had 3 bases not matched to a gene; V was cut back by 0 bases and J by 3 bases. Germline loops: CDR1 LGHNA, CDR2 YSLEER. CDR3: CASSQETSGGYEQYF. CDR3 nucleotides: TGCGCCAGCAGCCAAGAGACTAGCGGAGGCTACGAGCAGTACTTC.

This clonotype has only a few counts. V is TRBV28 and J is TRBJ2-1; 12 positions match TRBD1. The CDR3 runs to 16 residues. From germline, CDR1 is MDHEN and CDR2 SYDVKM. The J segment lost 6 bases and the V segment lost 3 bases, leaving 6 bases of the junction unmatched. CDR3 residues: CASSFLGDRGLNEQFF. In DNA form, the CDR3 reads TGTGCCAGCAGTTTTTTGGGGGACAGGGGGCTCAATGAGCAGTTCTTC. The complete variable domain, with remaining parts taken from reference TRBV28 and TRBJ2-1, reads DVKVTQSSRYLVKRTGEKVFLECVQDMDHENMFWYRQDPGLGLRLIYFSYDVKMKEKGDIPEGYSVSREKKERFSLILESASTNQTSMYLCASSFLGDRGLNEQFFGPGTRLTVL.

The chain links TRBV4-2 to TRBJ2-2; possible D gene TRBD2, 5 bases. V lost 4 bases and J 6 bases, leaving 18 bases between the germline ends. Germline assignment: CDR1 LGHNA and CDR2 YNFKEQ. The CDR3 contains 16 residues. The DNA for the CDR3 is TGTGCCAGCAGCCGCCTAGGCAAAGGGAGAGCCGGGGAGCTGTTTTTT. This codes for CASSRLGKGRAGELFF.

The chain carries TRBV5-1 and TRBJ2-3; 13 bases fit TRBD2. Germline lookup yields CDR1 SGHRS and CDR2 YFSETQ. Unmatched junction bases numbered 3, after V lost 5 bases and J lost 0 bases. The CDR3 has 16 residues. The CDR3 DNA sequence: TGCGCCAGCAGGGGGACTAGCGGGACAAGCACAGATACGCAGTATTTT. This codes for CASRGTSGTSTDTQYF.

The V gene is TRBV7-9, the J gene TRBJ1-3; D is uncertain. CDR1 and CDR2 (germline): SEHNR, FQNEAQ (reference sequence). Trimming removed 0 bases from V and 2 bases from J, with 11 bases in between. The CDR3 contains 16 residues. The CDR3 DNA follows: TGTGCCAGCAGCTTAGCTTTGGACTTAGCTGGAAACACCATATATTTT. Translated, it gives CASSLALDLAGNTIYF. Based on the CDR3 plus reference TRBV7-9 and TRBJ1-3, the full variable domain is DTGVSQNPRHKITKRGQNVTFRCDPISEHNRLYWYRQTLGQGPEFLTYFQNEAQLEKSRLLSDRFSAERPKGSFSTLEIQRTEQGDSAMYLCASSLALDLAGNTIYFGEGSWLTVV.

This chain links TRBV20-1 with TRBJ2-2; D uncertain. Deletions cut 3 bases from V and 3 bases from J, with 8 bases between. The CDR3 contains 13 residues. The germline CDR1 and CDR2 sequences are DFQATT and SNEGSKA (reference sequence). The CDR3 sequence: CSASRSDTGELFF. CDR3 nucleotides: TGCAGTGCTAGCCGGAGCGACACCGGGGAGCTGTTTTTT.

CDR3 sequence (DNA): TGTGCCAGCAGCACGGACCTCTCTGGAAACACCATATATTTT. Protein sequence: CASSTDLSGNTIYF. The chain links TRBV5-6 to TRBJ1-3; D ambiguous. Trimming cost V 4 bases and J 0 bases, with 8 bases left between them. Germline loops: CDR1 SGHDT, CDR2 YYEEEE. CDR3 length: 14 residues.

This chain connects TRBV10-3 to TRBJ2-3; D call uncertain. Deletions cut 3 bases from V and 0 bases from J, with 13 bases between. Germline CDR1 reads ENHRY; CDR2 reads SYGVKD. The CDR3 runs to 16 residues. CDR3 region: CAISEWTMTSTDTQYF. CDR3 DNA sequence: TGTGCCATCAGTGAATGGACCATGACTAGCACAGATACGCAGTATTTT.

This chain connects TRBV4-2 to TRBJ2-7; D is uncertain. The V end lost 0 bases, the J end lost 5 bases, and 2 bases lay between the germline ends. Germline-derived CDR1 and CDR2 are LGHNA and YNFKEQ. This CDR3 has 11 amino acids. DNA for the CDR3: TGTGCCAGCAGCCAAGAACACGAGCAGTACTTC. Residues: CASSQEHEQYF.

This CDR3 is CSVVEGITMNTEAFF. The CDR3 coding sequence is TGCAGCGTTGTCGAAGGGATTACAATGAACACTGAAGCTTTCTTT. The rearrangement links TRBV29-1 to TRBJ1-1; D uncertain. The CDR3 covers 15 residues. CDR1 and CDR2 from the germline V gene are SQVTM and ANQGSEA. V dropped 4 bases and J dropped 0 bases, with 15 bases sitting between them.

V gene TRBV12-3 or TRBV12-4 combines with J gene TRBJ1-5, with 7 bases matching TRBD1. V lost 5 bases, J lost 2 bases, and 6 bases stayed unmatched. The CDR3 consists of 15 residues. The CDR3 DNA follows: TGTGCCAGCAGTCACTCTGACAGGGGCAATCAGCCCCAGCATTTT. As protein: CASSHSDRGNQPQHF.

This sequence joins TRBV6-5 and TRBJ2-7; the D call may be TRBD1 or TRBD2 (6 bases each). CDR3 size: 15 residues. The germline gives CDR1 MNHEY, CDR2 SVGAGI. Trimming cost V 7 bases and J 3 bases, with 19 bases left between them. The CDR3 spells CASNRGPSPFYEQYF. Here the CDR3 DNA reads TGTGCCAGCAATCGGGGGCCCTCTCCCTTCTACGAGCAGTACTTC.

V is TRBV5-1 and J is TRBJ1-1, with unresolved D. Germline V gene lookup returns CDR1 SGHRS and CDR2 YFSETQ. The CDR3 contains 19 residues. Trimming pared 4 bases from V and 1 base from J, leaving 26 bases between. CDR3 DNA sequence: TGCGCCAGCAGCCCGCCCCGGGCGGCGGAAGACCTTTCGAACACTGAAGCTTTCTTT. It yields the protein CASSPPRAAEDLSNTEAFF. The complete variable domain, with remaining parts taken from reference TRBV5-1 and TRBJ1-1, reads KAGVTQTPRYLIKTRGQQVTLSCSPISGHRSVSWYQQTPGQGLQFLFEYFSETQRNKGNFPGRFSGRQFSNSRSEMNVSTLELGDSALYLCASSPPRAAEDLSNTEAFFGQGTRLTVV.

CDR3 bases: TGTGCCAGCAGGCCAGGACTAGGTTTGGAGACCCAGTACTTC. Its translation is CASRPGLGLETQYF. The chain uses TRBV11-2 and TRBJ2-5, with 7 positions matching TRBD2. The trim removed 6 bases at V and 5 bases at J, leaving 9 bases unmatched. Germline lookup yields CDR1 SGHAT and CDR2 FQNNGV. This CDR3 is 14 amino acids long. Combining the CDR3 with reference TRBV11-2 and TRBJ2-5 gives the whole variable domain EAGVAQSPRYKIIEKRQSVAFWCNPISGHATLYWYQQILGQGPKLLIQFQNNGVVDDSQLPKDRFSAERLKGVDSTLKIQPAKLEDSAVYLCASRPGLGLETQYFGPGTRLLVL.

The chain combines TRBV6-5 with TRBJ2-7, with 7 bases lining up with TRBD1. With V trimmed by 4 bases and J by 6 bases, 3 bases remained unmatched. The germline gives CDR1 MNHEY, CDR2 SVGAGI. The CDR3 runs to 12 residues. Here the CDR3 DNA reads TGTGCCAGCAGTTCCACAGGGGTCGAGCAGTACTTC. Its translation is CASSSTGVEQYF.

The chain recombines TRBV9 with TRBJ2-3; possible D gene TRBD1, 6 bases. V lost 3 bases and J 4 bases, leaving 21 bases between the germline ends. Germline CDR1 reads SGDLS; CDR2 reads YYNGEE. This CDR3 region has 17 residues. The CDR3, as DNA: TGTGCCAGCAGCGGTAGTGGGTGGGGGCAATTGTCAGATACGCAGTATTTT. Residues: CASSGSGWGQLSDTQYF.

The rearrangement joins TRBV5-1 to TRBJ1-2; D gene uncertain. The ends were cut back, 1 base at V and 4 bases at J, with 11 bases in the middle. The germline V gene encodes CDR1 SGHRS and CDR2 YFSETQ. The CDR3 consists of 14 residues. CDR3 coding DNA: TGCGCCAGCAGCTTGTCGGCGCAGATCTATGGCTACACCTTC. It translates to CASSLSAQIYGYTF.

The chain recombines TRBV5-5 with TRBJ2-7, with 12 nucleotides matching TRBD2. Trimming at V came to 5 bases and at J to 7 bases, leaving 10 bases not matched to a gene. The CDR3 covers 15 residues. Germline CDR1 and CDR2: SGHKS and YYEKEE (reference sequence). CDR3 residues: CASSQLAGGPGEQYF. The DNA of the CDR3 is TGTGCCAGCAGTCAGCTAGCGGGAGGGCCCGGGGAGCAGTACTTC.

The chain combines TRBV29-1 with TRBJ2-1; TRBD2 matches 7 bases. The CDR3 runs to 10 residues. V shed 7 bases and J 10 bases; nucleotides not matched to a gene: 4. Germline lookup yields CDR1 SQVTM and CDR2 ANQGSEA. CDR3 in amino acids: CSAGGLEQFF. In nucleotides, the CDR3 is TGCAGCGCCGGGGGACTAGAGCAGTTCTTC.

A few counts support this clonotype. The V call is TRBV4-3, the J call TRBJ1-2; D perhaps matches TRBD1 (6 bases). The CDR3 length is 17 residues. Trimming removed 0 bases at V and 7 bases at J, with 21 bases between. The germline gives CDR1 LGHNA, CDR2 YSLEER. The CDR3 here is CASSQDLWQGPSLGYTF. DNA of the CDR3: TGCGCCAGCAGCCAAGATTTATGGCAGGGGCCCTCTCTTGGCTACACCTTC.

This chain connects TRBV27 to TRBJ2-3, with TRBD2 matching 12 bases. CDR1 and CDR2 (germline): MNHEY, SMNVEV (reference sequence). The length of the CDR3 is 17 residues. With V trimmed by 2 bases and J by 3 bases, 6 bases remained unmatched. The chain's CDR3 is CASSLLASGRETDTQYF. The DNA of the CDR3 is TGTGCCAGCAGTTTACTCGCTAGCGGGAGGGAAACAGATACGCAGTATTTT.

This clonotype was observed a few times. The genes are TRBV4-1 and TRBJ2-7; 7 bases line up with TRBD2. Trimming took 4 bases from V and 4 from J; bases not matched to a gene: 16. Germline V gene lookup returns CDR1 MGHRA and CDR2 YSYEKL. This CDR3 comprises 17 residues. CDR3 in DNA: TGCGCCAGCAGCCCCCGGGGGTTATTGGGGGAGGGATACGAGCAGTACTTC. It codes for CASSPRGLLGEGYEQYF.

This clonotype was detected only a few times. This chain joins TRBV4-1 and TRBJ2-5; the D is unclear. This CDR3 has 13 amino acids. The germline gives CDR1 MGHRA, CDR2 YSYEKL. Trimming left V 4 bases short and J 5 bases short, with 11 bases between. The CDR3 region has the DNA TGCGCCAGCAGCCTTCTGACGGAGGAGACCCAGTACTTC. This codes for CASSLLTEETQYF.

The chain employs TRBV9 and TRBJ1-5; D unclear. The germline V gene encodes CDR1 SGDLS and CDR2 YYNGEE. Trimming removed 6 bases from V and 0 bases from J, with 10 bases in between. This CDR3 comprises 14 residues. The CDR3 spells CASNAGVSNQPQHF. In DNA, the CDR3 is TGTGCCAGCAACGCCGGAGTTAGCAATCAGCCCCAGCATTTT. Combining the CDR3 with reference TRBV9 and TRBJ1-5 gives the whole variable domain DSGVTQTPKHLITATGQRVTLRCSPRSGDLSVYWYQQSLDQGLQFLIQYYNGEERAKGNILERFSAQQFPDLHSELNLSSLELGDSALYFCASNAGVSNQPQHFGDGTRLSIL.

This clonotype has just a few counts. The chain combines TRBV9 with TRBJ1-1; D remains unclear. V shed 0 bases and J shed 0 bases, with 9 bases lying between them. The CDR3 contains 15 residues. Germline V gene sequence: CDR1 SGDLS, CDR2 YYNGEE. The CDR3 reads CASSVGPIMNTEAFF. CDR3 bases: TGTGCCAGCAGCGTAGGCCCCATAATGAACACTGAAGCTTTCTTT.

This clonotype has ten or more counts. The J gene is TRBJ1-1, the V gene TRBV12-3 or TRBV12-4; D gene ambiguous. The CDR3 extends over 14 amino acids. Trimming left V 5 bases short and J 4 bases short, with 14 bases between. CDR3 nucleotides: TGTGCCAGCAGTCAAATTGGCGTGGGCACTGAAGCTTTCTTT. Its translation: CASSQIGVGTEAFF.

The rearrangement uses TRBV5-1 and TRBJ1-1; D is perhaps TRBD1 (5 bases). The V gene's germline CDR1 is SGHRS and CDR2 YFSETQ. Trimming shortened V by 1 base and J by 5 bases, and 9 bases separated the two germline ends. The CDR3 runs to 13 residues. The CDR3 protein is CASSLFGGTEAFF. CDR3 DNA: TGCGCCAGCAGCTTGTTCGGGGGGACTGAAGCTTTCTTT.

The rearrangement uses TRBV7-9 and TRBJ1-4, with 7 bases that match TRBD1. The CDR3 has 15 amino acids. The germline CDR1 and CDR2 sequences are SEHNR and FQNEAQ (reference sequence). The ends lost 5 bases at V and 5 bases at J; junction bases unmatched: 8. The chain's CDR3 is CASSPRQGGNEKLFF. As DNA, the CDR3 is TGTGCCAGCAGCCCGAGACAGGGAGGGAATGAAAAACTGTTTTTT.